Listed below are T cell receptor beta chains from one sample, sequenced in a study of PD-1 blockade in classical Hodgkin lymphoma. Generated by immunoSEQ multiplex PCR, the TCRdb table keeps only in-frame clones and is missing some. The sample records some 20,000 clones, around 84% being singletons. Source: peripheral blood mononuclear cells (PBMCs), taken at baseline. The receptors derive from a human donor with classical Hodgkin lymphoma. Each CDR3 is given with its conserved first and last residue. The D gene is left open where the match is weak. Clone size is given for some rows only: seen once, a few or many times, or a class if the clone is expanded.

cdr3_nt	cdr3_aa	clone_size	v_call	d_call	j_call
TGTGCCAGCAGCCTTAGGCAGGCTGGGGAGACCCAGTACTTC	CASSLRQAGETQYF	-	TRBV7-8	-	TRBJ2-5
TGTGCCAGCAGCCATTGGACGGGCCGTTACACTGAAGCTTTCTTT	CASSHWTGRYTEAFF	-	TRBV11-2	-	TRBJ1-1
TGTGCCATCAGCCCCCCGCCTTGGACAGGGGGCTATGGCTACACCTTC	CAISPPPWTGGYGYTF	few	TRBV10-3	TRBD1	TRBJ1-2
TGTGCCACCGCCCCTCCGGGGGGCACTGAAGCTTTCTTT	CATAPPGGTEAFF	-	TRBV6-5	-	TRBJ1-1
TGTGCCAGCACCGGACTAGTGGGGACCCAGTACTTC	CASTGLVGTQYF	once	TRBV2	TRBD2	TRBJ2-5
TGTGCCAGCAGTCTCAGAATTGGTAAAGGAGAGCAGTTCTTC	CASSLRIGKGEQFF	-	TRBV28	-	TRBJ2-1
TGCGCCAGCAGCTTGACTAGCGGGGGGGCCGGCACAGATACGCAGTATTTT	CASSLTSGGAGTDTQYF	-	TRBV5-1	TRBD2	TRBJ2-3
TGCGCCAGCAGCTTATCCACGGGACAGTCATGGGAGACCCAGTACTTC	CASSLSTGQSWETQYF	-	TRBV5-1	TRBD1	TRBJ2-5
TGTGCCAGCAGCCCGACAGGGATGAACACTGAAGCTTTCTTT	CASSPTGMNTEAFF	few	TRBV6-5	TRBD1	TRBJ1-1
TGTGCCAGCAGCTTAGATCAGTGGTTCGGGACCGGGGAGAATTCACCCCTCCACTTT	CASSLDQWFGTGENSPLHF	few	TRBV7-9	-	TRBJ1-6
TGTGCCAGCAGCAACGATAGGGACAGCTATGGCTACACCTTC	CASSNDRDSYGYTF	-	TRBV6-5	TRBD1	TRBJ1-2
TGTGCCAGCAGCGTAGCCAATGTCAGGACAGATACGCAGTATTTT	CASSVANVRTDTQYF	-	TRBV9	-	TRBJ2-3
TGTGCCAGCAGTCCCGCCGGGGTCAATGAGCAGTTCTTC	CASSPAGVNEQFF	-	TRBV27	-	TRBJ2-1
TGCAGTGCTACCCCCGGGACAGTGGCTTTCTTT	CSATPGTVAFF	few	TRBV20-1	TRBD1	TRBJ1-1
TGTGCCATCAGTCCCGCTCTAGTAGGCAATCAGCCCCAGCATTTT	CAISPALVGNQPQHF	-	TRBV10-3	-	TRBJ1-5
TGTGCCAGCAGGACCGGACAGGGGGCGGGGAAGCCCCAGCATTTT	CASRTGQGAGKPQHF	-	TRBV2	TRBD1	TRBJ1-5
TGTGCCAGCAGCTCAGGACTCCCGATTCACTACAATGAGCAGTTCTTC	CASSSGLPIHYNEQFF	once	TRBV7-6	-	TRBJ2-1
TGTGCCAGCAGCAAAGTCTTGGGCTGCTGGACAGGGATTCAGCCCCAGCATTTT	CASSKVLGCWTGIQPQHF	-	TRBV21-1	-	TRBJ1-5
TGTGCCAGCAGTTTCATAAATCAGCCCCAGCATTTT	CASSFINQPQHF	-	TRBV27	-	TRBJ1-5
TGTGCTAGCGGAGCGGGACAGGGGACCTACGAGCAGTACTTC	CASGAGQGTYEQYF	-	TRBV28	TRBD1	TRBJ2-7
TGTGCCAGCAGCTTGGGGCAGGGCGGTTCACCCCTCCACTTT	CASSLGQGGSPLHF	-	TRBV5-6	-	TRBJ1-6
TGTGCCAGCAGTCGGAGCTCTCGAGAGCAGTTCTTC	CASSRSSREQFF	-	TRBV7-2	-	TRBJ2-1
TGTGCCACCAGCACTTTGGGTGAGGGTAGGTTGGCCAAAAACATTCAGTACTTC	CATSTLGEGRLAKNIQYF	-	TRBV15	-	TRBJ2-4
TGTGCCAGCAGTGTTAGCGGGACTAGCACAGATACGCAGTATTTT	CASSVSGTSTDTQYF	-	TRBV2	TRBD2	TRBJ2-3
TGTGCCAGCAGCTTCGGACGGAACCAGAGCTATGGCTACACCTTC	CASSFGRNQSYGYTF	once	TRBV7-9	-	TRBJ1-2
TGTGCCAGCAGTGAAGCATCGCCGTACGAGCAGTACTTC	CASSEASPYEQYF	-	TRBV6-1	-	TRBJ2-7
TGTGCCAGTAGTATAAGACCCCGAGGACTCTACGAGCAGTACTTC	CASSIRPRGLYEQYF	-	TRBV19	-	TRBJ2-7
TGTGCCAGCAGGACCTATGGGGGGACCATGAACACTGAAGCTTTCTTT	CASRTYGGTMNTEAFF	few	TRBV2	-	TRBJ1-1
TGTGCCAGCAGTGATCCGGGACTAGGGATGAACACTGAAGCTTTCTTT	CASSDPGLGMNTEAFF	-	TRBV5-5	-	TRBJ1-1
TGCGCCAGCAGCCCAAAAGGTGACGATGAAAAACTGTTTTTT	CASSPKGDDEKLFF	-	TRBV4-1	-	TRBJ1-4
TGTGCCAGTAGTATAGGGCAGTCTGAAGCTTTCTTT	CASSIGQSEAFF	-	TRBV19	-	TRBJ1-1
TGTGCCAGCAGCTTAGAAGGGTTCTCCTACAATGAGCAGTTCTTC	CASSLEGFSYNEQFF	-	TRBV11-2	-	TRBJ2-1
TGTGCCAGCAGCTTAGAACCGACAGGGGGTTACGAGCAGTACTTC	CASSLEPTGGYEQYF	-	TRBV7-2	TRBD1	TRBJ2-7
TGCGCCAGCAGCCAAGTGGCCGGGCTAGCGGCCTTGGAGCAGTACTTC	CASSQVAGLAALEQYF	-	TRBV4-1	TRBD2	TRBJ2-5
TGCGCCAGCAGCCAAGATAAGCCAGGGTGGACGAACACTGAAGCTTTCTTT	CASSQDKPGWTNTEAFF	-	TRBV4-3	-	TRBJ1-1
TGTGCCAGCAGCTCAGGACAGGGCCCCTCCTACGAGCAGTACTTC	CASSSGQGPSYEQYF	-	TRBV11-1	TRBD1	TRBJ2-7
TGTGCCAGCAGCCCTGACAGGGGGGGTGAAAAACTGTTTTTT	CASSPDRGGEKLFF	-	TRBV5-6	TRBD1	TRBJ1-4
TGTGCCATCGCCGGGACAGGGTTGAACGAGCAGTACTTC	CAIAGTGLNEQYF	-	TRBV6-1	TRBD1	TRBJ2-7
TGTGCCAGCAGCCCGAACCCCCGTGGACTAGCGGGGGAAAATGAGCAGTTCTTC	CASSPNPRGLAGENEQFF	-	TRBV7-3	TRBD2	TRBJ2-1
TGTGCCAGCAGTGAATTCCAGGGTACTGAAGCTTTCTTT	CASSEFQGTEAFF	-	TRBV6-1	-	TRBJ1-1
TGTGCCAGCAAGAGCCTTAGCGGTTACGAGCAGTACTTC	CASKSLSGYEQYF	-	TRBV7-6	-	TRBJ2-7
TGTGCCAGCAGCTTGGAACAGGGTTATGGCTACACCTTC	CASSLEQGYGYTF	-	TRBV5-5	-	TRBJ1-2
TGCGCCAGCACCCCGAGGGTATCGAACACCGGGGAGCTGTTTTTT	CASTPRVSNTGELFF	-	TRBV4-1	-	TRBJ2-2
TGTGCCAGCAGCTTCCCATGGAGGGGCCAAGAGACCCAGTACTTC	CASSFPWRGQETQYF	-	TRBV7-6	-	TRBJ2-5
TGTGCCAGCAGCTTCCCAGGGGGGACCTCTTGGGAAACCTTC	CASSFPGGTSWETF	-	TRBV5-4	TRBD1	TRBJ1-2
TGCGCCAGCAGCCAAGCTAGGGACTCGGGTTCACCCCTCCACTTT	CASSQARDSGSPLHF	-	TRBV4-3	-	TRBJ1-6